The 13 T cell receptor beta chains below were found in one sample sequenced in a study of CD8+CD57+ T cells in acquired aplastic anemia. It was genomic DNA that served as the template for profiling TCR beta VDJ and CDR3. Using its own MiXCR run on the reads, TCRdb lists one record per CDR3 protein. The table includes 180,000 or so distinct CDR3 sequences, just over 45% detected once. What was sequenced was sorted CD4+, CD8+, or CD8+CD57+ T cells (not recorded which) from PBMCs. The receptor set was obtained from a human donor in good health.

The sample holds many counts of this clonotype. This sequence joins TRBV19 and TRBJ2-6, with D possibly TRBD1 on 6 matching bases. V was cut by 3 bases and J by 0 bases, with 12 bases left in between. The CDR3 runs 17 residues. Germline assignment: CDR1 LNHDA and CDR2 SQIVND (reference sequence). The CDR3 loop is CASSIPGHYSGANVLTF. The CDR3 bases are TGTGCCAGTAGTATTCCGGGACACTACTCTGGGGCCAACGTCCTGACTTTC.

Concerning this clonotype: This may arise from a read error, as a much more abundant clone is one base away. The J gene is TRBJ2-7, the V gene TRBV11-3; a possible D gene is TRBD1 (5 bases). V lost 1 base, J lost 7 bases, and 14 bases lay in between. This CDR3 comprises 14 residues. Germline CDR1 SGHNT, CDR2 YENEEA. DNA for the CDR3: TGTGCCAGCAGCTTAGGTGCAGGGCCGGATGAGCAGTACTTC. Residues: CASSLGAGPDEQYF.

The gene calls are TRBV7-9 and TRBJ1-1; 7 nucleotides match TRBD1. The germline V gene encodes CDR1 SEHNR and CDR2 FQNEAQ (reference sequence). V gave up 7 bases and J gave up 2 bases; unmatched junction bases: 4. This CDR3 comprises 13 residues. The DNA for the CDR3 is TGTGCCAGCATCGGACAGGTAAACACTGAAGCTTTCTTT. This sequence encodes CASIGQVNTEAFF.

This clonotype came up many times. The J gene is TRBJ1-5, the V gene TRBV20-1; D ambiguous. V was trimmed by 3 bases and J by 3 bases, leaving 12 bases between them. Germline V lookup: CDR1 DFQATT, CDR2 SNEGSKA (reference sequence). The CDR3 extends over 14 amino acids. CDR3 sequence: CSASFGQANQPQHF. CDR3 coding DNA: TGCAGTGCTAGCTTTGGTCAGGCCAATCAGCCCCAGCATTTT.

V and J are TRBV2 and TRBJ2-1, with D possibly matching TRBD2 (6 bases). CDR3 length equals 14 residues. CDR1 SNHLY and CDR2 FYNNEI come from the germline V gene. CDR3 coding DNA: TGTGCTAGTAGGGCGCAGGAGGGCGGAAATGAGCAGTTCTTC. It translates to CASRAQEGGNEQFF. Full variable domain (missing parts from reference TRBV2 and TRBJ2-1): EPEVTQTPSHQVTQMGQEVILRCVPISNHLYFYWYRQILGQKVEFLVSFYNNEISEKSEIFDDQFSVERPDGSNFTLKIRSTKLEDSAMYFCASRAQEGGNEQFFGPGTRLTVL.

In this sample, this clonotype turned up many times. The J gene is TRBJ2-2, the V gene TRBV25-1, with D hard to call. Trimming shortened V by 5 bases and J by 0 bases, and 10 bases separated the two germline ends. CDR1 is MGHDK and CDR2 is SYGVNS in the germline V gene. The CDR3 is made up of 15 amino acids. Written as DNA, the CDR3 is TGTGCCAGCAGTCAGCCGGGTTCGAACACCGGGGAGCTGTTTTTT. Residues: CASSQPGSNTGELFF.

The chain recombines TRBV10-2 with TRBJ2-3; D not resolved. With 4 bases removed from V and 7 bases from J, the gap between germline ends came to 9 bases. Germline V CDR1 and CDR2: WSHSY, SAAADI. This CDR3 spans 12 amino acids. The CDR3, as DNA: TGCGCCAGCAGTGGGGTCGATCATACGCAGTATTTT. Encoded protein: CASSGVDHTQYF.

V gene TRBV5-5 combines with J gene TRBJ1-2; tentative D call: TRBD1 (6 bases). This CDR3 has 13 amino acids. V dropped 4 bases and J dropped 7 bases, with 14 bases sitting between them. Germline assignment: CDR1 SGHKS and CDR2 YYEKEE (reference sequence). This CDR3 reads CASSRDNESGYTF. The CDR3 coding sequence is TGTGCCAGCAGCCGGGACAATGAGAGTGGCTACACCTTC.

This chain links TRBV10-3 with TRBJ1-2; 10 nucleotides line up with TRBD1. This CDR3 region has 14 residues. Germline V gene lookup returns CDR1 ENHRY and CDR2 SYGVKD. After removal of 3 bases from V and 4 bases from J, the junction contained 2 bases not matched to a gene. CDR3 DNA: TGTGCCATCAGTGACGACAGGGGGCGCTATGGCTACACCTTC. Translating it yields CAISDDRGRYGYTF.

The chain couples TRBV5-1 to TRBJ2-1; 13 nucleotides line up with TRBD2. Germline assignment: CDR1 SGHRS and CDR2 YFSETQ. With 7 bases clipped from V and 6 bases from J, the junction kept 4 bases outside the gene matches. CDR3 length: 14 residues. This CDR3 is CASQWTSGSNEQFF. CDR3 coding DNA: TGCGCCAGCCAATGGACTAGCGGGAGCAATGAGCAGTTCTTC. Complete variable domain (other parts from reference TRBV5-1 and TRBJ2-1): KAGVTQTPRYLIKTRGQQVTLSCSPISGHRSVSWYQQTPGQGLQFLFEYFSETQRNKGNFPGRFSGRQFSNSRSEMNVSTLELGDSALYLCASQWTSGSNEQFFGPGTRLTVL.

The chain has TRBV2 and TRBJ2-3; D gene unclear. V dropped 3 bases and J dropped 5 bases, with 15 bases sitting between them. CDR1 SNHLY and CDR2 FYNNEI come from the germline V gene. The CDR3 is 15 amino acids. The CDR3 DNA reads TGTGCCAGCAGTGACGGGCAGAGGATATTAGATACGCAGTATTTT. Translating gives CASSDGQRILDTQYF.

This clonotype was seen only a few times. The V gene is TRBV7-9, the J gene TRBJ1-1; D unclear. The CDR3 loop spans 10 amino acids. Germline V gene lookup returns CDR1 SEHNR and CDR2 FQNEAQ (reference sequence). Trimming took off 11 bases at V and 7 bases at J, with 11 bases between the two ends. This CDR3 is CARGLGEAFF. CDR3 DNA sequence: TGTGCCCGAGGGCTGGGTGAAGCTTTCTTT.

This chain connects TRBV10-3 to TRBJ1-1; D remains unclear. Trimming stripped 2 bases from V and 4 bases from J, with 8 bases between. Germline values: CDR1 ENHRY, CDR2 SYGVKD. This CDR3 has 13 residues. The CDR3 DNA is TGTGCCATCAGTGAGACAGTCAGCACTGAAGCTTTCTTT. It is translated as CAISETVSTEAFF.